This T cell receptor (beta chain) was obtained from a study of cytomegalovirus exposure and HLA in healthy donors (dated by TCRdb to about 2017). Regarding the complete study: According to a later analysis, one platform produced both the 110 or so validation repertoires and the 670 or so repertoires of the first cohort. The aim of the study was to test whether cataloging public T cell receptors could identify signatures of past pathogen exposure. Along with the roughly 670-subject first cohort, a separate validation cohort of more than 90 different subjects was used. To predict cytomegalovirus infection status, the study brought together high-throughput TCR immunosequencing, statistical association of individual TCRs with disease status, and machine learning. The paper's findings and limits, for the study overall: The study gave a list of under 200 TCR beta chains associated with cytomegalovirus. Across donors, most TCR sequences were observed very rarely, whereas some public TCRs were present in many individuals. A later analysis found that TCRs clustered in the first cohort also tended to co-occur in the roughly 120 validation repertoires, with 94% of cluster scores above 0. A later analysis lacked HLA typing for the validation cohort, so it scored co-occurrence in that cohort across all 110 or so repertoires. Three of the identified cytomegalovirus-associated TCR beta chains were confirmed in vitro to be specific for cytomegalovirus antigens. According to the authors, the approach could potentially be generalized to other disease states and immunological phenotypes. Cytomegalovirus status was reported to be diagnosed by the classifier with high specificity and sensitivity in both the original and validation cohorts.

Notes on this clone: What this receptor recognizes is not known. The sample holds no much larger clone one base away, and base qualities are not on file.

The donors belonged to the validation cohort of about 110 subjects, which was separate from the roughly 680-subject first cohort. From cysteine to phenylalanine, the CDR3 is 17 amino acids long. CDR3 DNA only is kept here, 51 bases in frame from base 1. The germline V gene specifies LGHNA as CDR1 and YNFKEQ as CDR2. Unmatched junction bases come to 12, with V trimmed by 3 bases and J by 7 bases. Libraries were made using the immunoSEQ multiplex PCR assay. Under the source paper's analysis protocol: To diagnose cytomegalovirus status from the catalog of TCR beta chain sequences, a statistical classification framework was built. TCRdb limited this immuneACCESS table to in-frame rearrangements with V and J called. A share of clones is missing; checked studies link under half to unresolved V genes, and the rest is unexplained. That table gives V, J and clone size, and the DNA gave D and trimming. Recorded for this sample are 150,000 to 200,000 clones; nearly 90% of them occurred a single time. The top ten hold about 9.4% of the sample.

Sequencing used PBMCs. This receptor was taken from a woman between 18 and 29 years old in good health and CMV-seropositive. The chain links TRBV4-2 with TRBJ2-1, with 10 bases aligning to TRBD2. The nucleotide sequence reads TGTGCCAGCAGCCACATGGCTAGCGGGAGACAAGGGAATGAGCAGTTCTTC. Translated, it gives CASSHMASGRQGNEQFF.